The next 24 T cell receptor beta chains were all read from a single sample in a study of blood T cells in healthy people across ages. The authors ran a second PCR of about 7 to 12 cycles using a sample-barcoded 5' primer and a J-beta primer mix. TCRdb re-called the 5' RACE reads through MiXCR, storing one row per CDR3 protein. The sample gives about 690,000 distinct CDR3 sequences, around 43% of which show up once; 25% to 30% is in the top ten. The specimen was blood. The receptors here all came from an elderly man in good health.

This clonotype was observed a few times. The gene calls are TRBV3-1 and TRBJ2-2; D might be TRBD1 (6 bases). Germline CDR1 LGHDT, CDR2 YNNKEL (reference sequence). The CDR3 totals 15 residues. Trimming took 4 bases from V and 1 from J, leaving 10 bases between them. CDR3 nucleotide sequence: TGTGCCAGCAGCCTCGGACAGTTGAACACCGGGGAGCTGTTTTTT. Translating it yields CASSLGQLNTGELFF. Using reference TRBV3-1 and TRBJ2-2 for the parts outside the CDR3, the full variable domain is DTAVSQTPKYLVTQMGNDKSIKCEQNLGHDTMYWYKQDSKKFLKIMFSYNNKELIINETVPNRFSPKSPDKAHLNLHINSLELGDSAVYFCASSLGQLNTGELFFGEGSRLTVL.

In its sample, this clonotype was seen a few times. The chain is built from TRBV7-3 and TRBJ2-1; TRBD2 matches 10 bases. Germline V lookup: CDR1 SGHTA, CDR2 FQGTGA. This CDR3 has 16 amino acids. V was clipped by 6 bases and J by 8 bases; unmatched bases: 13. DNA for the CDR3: TGTGCCAGCAGTCCACAGGCTAGCGGGAGAAGTGATGAGCAGTTCTTC. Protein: CASSPQASGRSDEQFF. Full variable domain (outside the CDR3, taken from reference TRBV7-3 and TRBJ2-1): GAGVSQTPSNKVTEKGKYVELRCDPISGHTALYWYRQSLGQGPEFLIYFQGTGAADDSGLPNDRFFAVRPEGSVSTLKIQRTERGDSAVYLCASSPQASGRSDEQFFGPGTRLTVL.

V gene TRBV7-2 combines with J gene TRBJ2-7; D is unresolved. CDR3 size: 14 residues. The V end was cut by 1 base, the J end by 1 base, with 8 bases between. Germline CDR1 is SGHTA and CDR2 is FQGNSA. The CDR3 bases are TGTGCCAGCAGCTTAGGGCCGCATTCCTACGAGCAGTACTTC. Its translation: CASSLGPHSYEQYF.

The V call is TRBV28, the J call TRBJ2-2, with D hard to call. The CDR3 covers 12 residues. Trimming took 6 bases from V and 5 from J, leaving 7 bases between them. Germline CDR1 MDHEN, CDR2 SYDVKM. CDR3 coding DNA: TGTGCCAGCAGACTAACTACCGGGGAGCTGTTTTTT. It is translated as CASRLTTGELFF.

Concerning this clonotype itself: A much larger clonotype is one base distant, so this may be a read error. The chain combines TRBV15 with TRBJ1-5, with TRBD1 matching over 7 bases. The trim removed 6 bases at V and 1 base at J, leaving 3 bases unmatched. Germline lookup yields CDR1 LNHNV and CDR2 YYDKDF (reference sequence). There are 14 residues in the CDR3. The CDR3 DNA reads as TGTGCCACCAGACGCAGGGGGAGCAATCAGCCCCAGCATTTT. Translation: CATRRRGSNQPQHF.

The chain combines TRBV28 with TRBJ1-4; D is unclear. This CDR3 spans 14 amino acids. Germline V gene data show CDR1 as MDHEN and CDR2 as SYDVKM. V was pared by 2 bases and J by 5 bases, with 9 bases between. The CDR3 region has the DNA TGTGCCAGCAGTTTAGGGCGGGAGAATGAAAAACTGTTTTTT. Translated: CASSLGRENEKLFF.

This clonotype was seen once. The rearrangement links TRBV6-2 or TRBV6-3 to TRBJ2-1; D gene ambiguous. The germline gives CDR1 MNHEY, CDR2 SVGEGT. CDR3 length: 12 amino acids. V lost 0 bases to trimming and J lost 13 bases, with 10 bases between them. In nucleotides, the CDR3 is TGTGCCAGCAGTTACTCGATCGAGACCCAGTTCTTC. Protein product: CASSYSIETQFF.

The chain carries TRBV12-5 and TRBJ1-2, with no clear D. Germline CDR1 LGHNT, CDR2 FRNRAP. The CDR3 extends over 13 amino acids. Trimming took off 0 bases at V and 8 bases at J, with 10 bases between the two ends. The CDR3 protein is CASGLVAGGGYTF. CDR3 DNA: TGTGCTAGTGGTTTGGTAGCGGGTGGCGGCTACACCTTC.

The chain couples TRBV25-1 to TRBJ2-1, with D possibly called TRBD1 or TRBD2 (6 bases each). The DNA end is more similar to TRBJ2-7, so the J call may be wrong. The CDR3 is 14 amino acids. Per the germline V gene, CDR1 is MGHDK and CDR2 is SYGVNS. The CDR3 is CASWRGNSYNEQYF. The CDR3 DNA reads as TGTGCCAGCTGGAGGGGGAACTCCTACAATGAGCAGTACTTC.

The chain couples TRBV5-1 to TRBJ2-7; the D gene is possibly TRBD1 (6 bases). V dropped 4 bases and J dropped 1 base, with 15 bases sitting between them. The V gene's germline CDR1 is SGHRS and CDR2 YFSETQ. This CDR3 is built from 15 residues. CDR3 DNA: TGCGCCAGCAGCGTAGATAGGACAGCTTCCTACGAGCAGTACTTC. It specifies CASSVDRTASYEQYF.

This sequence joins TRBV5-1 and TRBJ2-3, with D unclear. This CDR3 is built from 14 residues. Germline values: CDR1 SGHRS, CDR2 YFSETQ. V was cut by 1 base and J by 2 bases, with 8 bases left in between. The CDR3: CASSLMGSTDTQYF. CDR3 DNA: TGCGCCAGCAGCTTGATGGGATCCACAGATACGCAGTATTTT.

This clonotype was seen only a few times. In DNA, the CDR3 is TGCAGTGCCGGGGGGAGGGCCTTCTACGAGCAGTACTTC. Amino acids: CSAGGRAFYEQYF. The rearrangement links TRBV20-1 to TRBJ2-7; 7 bases agree with TRBD2. The germline CDR1 and CDR2 sequences are DFQATT and SNEGSKA (reference sequence). Trimming took 6 bases from V and 3 from J; bases not matched to a gene: 8. This CDR3 region has 13 residues.

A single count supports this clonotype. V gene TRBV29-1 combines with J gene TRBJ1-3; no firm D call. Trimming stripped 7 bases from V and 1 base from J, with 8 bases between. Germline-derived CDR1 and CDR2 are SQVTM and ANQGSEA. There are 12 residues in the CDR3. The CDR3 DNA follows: TGCAGCGGAGGGCCTTCTGGAAACACCATATATTTT. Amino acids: CSGGPSGNTIYF.

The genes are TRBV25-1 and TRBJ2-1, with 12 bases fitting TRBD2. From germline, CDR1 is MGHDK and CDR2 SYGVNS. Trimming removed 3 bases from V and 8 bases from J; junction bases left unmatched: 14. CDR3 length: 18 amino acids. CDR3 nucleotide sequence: TGTGCCAGCAGTGAGCCACACCCAGGACTAGCGGGGTCGGATGAGCAGTTCTTC. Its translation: CASSEPHPGLAGSDEQFF.

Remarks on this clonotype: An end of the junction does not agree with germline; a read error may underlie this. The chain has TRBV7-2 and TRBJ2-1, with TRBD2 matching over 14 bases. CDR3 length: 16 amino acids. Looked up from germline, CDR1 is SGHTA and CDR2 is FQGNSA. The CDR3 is CVSSFWTSGRYNEQFF. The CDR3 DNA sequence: TGTGTCAGCAGCTTCTGGACTAGCGGGAGGTACAATGAGCAGTTCTTC.

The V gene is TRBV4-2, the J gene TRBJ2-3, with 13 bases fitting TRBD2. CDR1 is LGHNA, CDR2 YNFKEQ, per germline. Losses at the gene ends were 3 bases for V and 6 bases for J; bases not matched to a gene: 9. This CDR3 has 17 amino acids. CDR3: CASSQGTSGTGLDTQYF. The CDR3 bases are TGTGCCAGCAGCCAGGGGACTAGCGGGACGGGGTTGGATACGCAGTATTTT.

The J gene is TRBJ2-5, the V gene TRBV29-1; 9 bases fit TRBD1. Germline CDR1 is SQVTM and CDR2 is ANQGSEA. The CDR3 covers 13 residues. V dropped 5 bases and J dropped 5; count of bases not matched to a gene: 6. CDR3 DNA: TGCAGCGTTAGGGACAGGGTAACGGAGACCCAGTACTTC. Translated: CSVRDRVTETQYF.

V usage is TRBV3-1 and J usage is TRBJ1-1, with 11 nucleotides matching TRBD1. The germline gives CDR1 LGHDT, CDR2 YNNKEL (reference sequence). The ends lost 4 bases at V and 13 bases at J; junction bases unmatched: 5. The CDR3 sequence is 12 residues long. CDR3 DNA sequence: TGTGCCAGCAGCCGGGACAGGGGGAGGCTTTTCTTT. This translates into CASSRDRGRLFF. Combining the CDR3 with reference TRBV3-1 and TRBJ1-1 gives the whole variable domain DTAVSQTPKYLVTQMGNDKSIKCEQNLGHDTMYWYKQDSKKFLKIMFSYNNKELIINETVPNRFSPKSPDKAHLNLHINSLELGDSAVYFCASSRDRGRLFFGQGTRLTVV.

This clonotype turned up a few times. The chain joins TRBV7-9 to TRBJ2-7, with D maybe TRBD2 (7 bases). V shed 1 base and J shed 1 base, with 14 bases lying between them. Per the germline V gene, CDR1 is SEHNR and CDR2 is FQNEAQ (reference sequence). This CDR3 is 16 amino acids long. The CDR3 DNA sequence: TGTGCCAGCAGCTTAGATCGAGGGGGACTATCCTACGAGCAGTACTTC. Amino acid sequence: CASSLDRGGLSYEQYF.

Written as DNA, the CDR3 is TGTGCCAGCAGCTTAGGGGGCGCGTCTGGCTACACCTTC. This encodes CASSLGGASGYTF. J is TRBJ1-2 and V is TRBV7-8, with TRBD1 as a possible D gene (5 bases). The CDR3 runs 13 residues. The ends were cut back, 1 base at V and 7 bases at J, with 10 bases in the middle. Germline V gene data show CDR1 as SGHVS and CDR2 as FQNEAQ.

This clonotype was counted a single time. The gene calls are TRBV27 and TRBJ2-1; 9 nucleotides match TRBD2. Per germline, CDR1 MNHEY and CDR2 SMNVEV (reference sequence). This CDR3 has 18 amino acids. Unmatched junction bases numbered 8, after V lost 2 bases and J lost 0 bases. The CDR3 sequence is CASSLRRGGRGSYNEQFF. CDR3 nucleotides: TGTGCCAGCAGTTTACGGCGGGGGGGCCGGGGCTCCTACAATGAGCAGTTCTTC.

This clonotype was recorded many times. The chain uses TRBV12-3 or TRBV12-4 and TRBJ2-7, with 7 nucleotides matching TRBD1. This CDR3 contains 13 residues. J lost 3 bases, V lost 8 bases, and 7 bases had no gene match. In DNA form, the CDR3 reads TGTGCCAGCGGGGGACAGACCCTCTACGAGCAGTACTTC. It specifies CASGGQTLYEQYF.

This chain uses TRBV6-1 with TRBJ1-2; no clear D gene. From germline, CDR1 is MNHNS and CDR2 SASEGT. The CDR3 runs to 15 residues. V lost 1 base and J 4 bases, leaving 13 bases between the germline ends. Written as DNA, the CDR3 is TGTGCCAGCAGTGAAGGGGCAACGGAAATCTATGGCTACACCTTC. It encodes CASSEGATEIYGYTF.

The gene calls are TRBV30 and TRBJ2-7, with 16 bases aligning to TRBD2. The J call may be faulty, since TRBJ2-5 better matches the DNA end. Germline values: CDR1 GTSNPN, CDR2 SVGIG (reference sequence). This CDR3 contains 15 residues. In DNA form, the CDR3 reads TGTGCCTGCCTTTTGGGACTAGCGGGGGGGAAGACCCAGTACTTC. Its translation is CACLLGLAGGKTQYF.